A single sample is the source of the 32 T cell receptor beta chains below, sequenced in a study of cytomegalovirus exposure and HLA in healthy donors. Profiling relied on immunoSEQ multiplex PCR, and the TCRdb table lists in-frame clones only, not all of them. The table lists 150,000 to 160,000 clones, about 86% of them singletons. Sequencing was performed on PBMCs. Source of these receptors: a human donor in good health.

V gene TRBV28 combines with J gene TRBJ1-2; D is unclear. Looked up from germline, CDR1 is MDHEN and CDR2 is SYDVKM. Trimming cost V 5 bases and J 3 bases, with 13 bases left between them. CDR3 length: 14 residues. Here the CDR3 DNA reads TGTGCCAGCAGTCCTCCAGGTTGGGACTATGGCTACACCTTC. It encodes CASSPPGWDYGYTF.

The J gene is TRBJ1-6, the V gene TRBV27, with D unclear. The CDR3 consists of 16 residues. CDR1 is MNHEY, CDR2 SMNVEV, per germline (reference sequence). Deletions cut 0 bases from V and 1 base from J, with 7 bases between. CDR3 in DNA: TGTGCCAGCAGTTTATCCAGGAAATCCTATAATTCACCCCTCCACTTT. Its translation is CASSLSRKSYNSPLHF.

This clone occurred once. The chain carries TRBV2 and TRBJ2-7; D might be TRBD1 (5 bases). The V gene lost 8 bases and the J gene lost 2 bases, with 13 bases spanning the gap. This CDR3 has 13 amino acids. The V gene's germline CDR1 is SNHLY and CDR2 FYNNEI. The CDR3 coding sequence is TGTGCCAGCGAACGGACACGAGCCTACGAGCAGTACTTC. Protein sequence: CASERTRAYEQYF.

The rearrangement links TRBV10-3 to TRBJ2-2, with D possibly TRBD2 on 6 matching bases. Germline V lookup: CDR1 ENHRY, CDR2 SYGVKD. This CDR3 has 15 amino acids. The V end lost 2 bases, the J end lost 1 base, and 8 bases lay between the germline ends. CDR3 nucleotides: TGTGCCATCAGTGAGGGGCGGGGGAACACCGGGGAGCTGTTTTTT. Translated: CAISEGRGNTGELFF.

The CDR3: CASPGGGYPPETQYF. The CDR3 DNA follows: TGTGCCAGCCCCGGCGGGGGCTACCCCCCAGAGACCCAGTACTTC. The gene calls are TRBV5-8 and TRBJ2-5, with a possible D match to TRBD2 (7 bases). V lost 7 bases to trimming and J lost 4 bases, with 20 bases between them. CDR3 length equals 15 residues. Germline V gene lookup returns CDR1 SGHTS and CDR2 YDEGEE.

The chain carries TRBV4-1 and TRBJ2-1; D gene uncertain. CDR3 length: 13 amino acids. Germline V gene sequence: CDR1 MGHRA, CDR2 YSYEKL. V lost 0 bases and J lost 8, with 8 bases in between. This CDR3 reads CASSQELNYEQFF. The CDR3 bases are TGCGCCAGCAGCCAAGAACTAAACTATGAGCAGTTCTTC.

The chain combines TRBV7-3 with TRBJ2-1; 7 bases map to TRBD1. V shed 4 bases, J shed 12 bases, and the junction held 15 bases outside the gene matches. The CDR3 totals 15 residues. Germline V gives CDR1 SGHTA, CDR2 FQGTGA. This CDR3 reads CASSSSTGTAEGQFF. The DNA of the CDR3 is TGTGCCAGCAGCTCATCCACGGGGACAGCCGAGGGGCAGTTCTTC.

This clone has just one count. V is TRBV7-9 and J is TRBJ2-1, with 10 nucleotides matching TRBD2. This CDR3 spans 16 amino acids. Germline CDR1 SEHNR, CDR2 FQNEAQ (reference sequence). With V trimmed by 4 bases and J by 7 bases, 10 bases remained unmatched. CDR3 in amino acids: CASSSNLAGGFNEQFF. The CDR3 DNA reads as TGTGCCAGCAGCTCGAACTTAGCGGGAGGTTTTAATGAGCAGTTCTTC.

V gene TRBV11-3 combines with J gene TRBJ1-1, with D hard to call. The CDR3 covers 13 residues. Trimming stripped 1 base from V and 1 base from J, with 4 bases between. CDR1 SGHNT and CDR2 YENEEA come from the germline V gene. Written as DNA, the CDR3 is TGTGCCAGCAGCTTAGGTCGGAACACTGAAGCTTTCTTT. Protein product: CASSLGRNTEAFF.

As to this clone: Distinct nucleotide sequences in the sample also encode this CDR3. The J gene is TRBJ2-7, the V gene TRBV5-1; D is unresolved. The ends were cut back, 0 bases at V and 1 base at J, with 8 bases in the middle. The CDR3 is made up of 14 amino acids. CDR1 is SGHRS and CDR2 is YFSETQ in the germline V gene. As DNA, the CDR3 is TGCGCCAGCAGCTTGGGTACCAGTTCCTACGAGCAGTACTTC. As protein: CASSLGTSSYEQYF. The full variable domain, completed using reference TRBV5-1 and TRBJ2-7, is KAGVTQTPRYLIKTRGQQVTLSCSPISGHRSVSWYQQTPGQGLQFLFEYFSETQRNKGNFPGRFSGRQFSNSRSEMNVSTLELGDSALYLCASSLGTSSYEQYFGPGTRLTVT.

The V gene is TRBV5-1, the J gene TRBJ1-5, with a possible D match to TRBD1 (6 bases). The CDR3 covers 14 residues. Trimming removed 0 bases from V and 6 bases from J, with 10 bases in between. CDR1 and CDR2 from the germline V gene are SGHRS and YFSETQ. As DNA, the CDR3 is TGCGCCAGCAGCTTGGAACAGGGAATTCAGCCCCAGCATTTT. Residues: CASSLEQGIQPQHF.

Concerning this clone: The sample contains more than one DNA sequence encoding this CDR3. The chain is built from TRBV5-1 and TRBJ1-1; 7 bases are shared with TRBD1. Trimming at V came to 3 bases and at J to 1 base, leaving 3 bases not matched to a gene. The CDR3 extends over 14 amino acids. From germline, CDR1 is SGHRS and CDR2 YFSETQ. CDR3 DNA sequence: TGCGCCAGCAGCTCCGGACAGGCGAACACTGAAGCTTTCTTT. Protein product: CASSSGQANTEAFF.

The chain employs TRBV27 and TRBJ1-5; 9 nucleotides agree with TRBD1. CDR3 size: 16 residues. Germline values: CDR1 MNHEY, CDR2 SMNVEV (reference sequence). V was pared by 3 bases and J by 4 bases, with 7 bases of the junction left unmatched. The CDR3 sequence: CASSFARDRVNQPQHF. The CDR3 DNA is TGTGCCAGCAGTTTTGCTCGGGACAGGGTGAATCAGCCCCAGCATTTT.

CDR3 protein: CAWRPGNLFNEKLFF. CDR3 coding DNA: TGTGCCTGGAGACCGGGAAACCTCTTTAATGAAAAACTGTTTTTT. This chain connects TRBV30 to TRBJ1-4; D remains unclear. Trimming cost V 3 bases and J 4 bases, with 15 bases left between them. CDR3 length: 15 residues. Germline assignment: CDR1 GTSNPN and CDR2 SVGIG (reference sequence).

This chain connects TRBV5-1 to TRBJ2-1; 7 nucleotides agree with TRBD2. The CDR3 is 17 amino acids. Germline V gene data show CDR1 as SGHRS and CDR2 as YFSETQ. V gave up 2 bases and J gave up 6 bases; unmatched junction bases: 14. CDR3 in amino acids: CASSFLASGGFSNEQFF. In nucleotides, the CDR3 is TGCGCCAGCAGCTTTCTGGCTAGCGGTGGCTTTTCCAATGAGCAGTTCTTC.

The chain joins TRBV2 to TRBJ1-2; 9 nucleotides match TRBD1. Germline CDR1 reads SNHLY; CDR2 reads FYNNEI. This CDR3 has 14 amino acids. V gave up 7 bases and J gave up 4 bases; unmatched junction bases: 7. As DNA, the CDR3 is TGTGCCAGCAAACCGGGACAGGGAAGCTATGGCTACACCTTC. It yields the protein CASKPGQGSYGYTF.

The chain combines TRBV27 with TRBJ1-1; no firm D call. The germline V and J ends were trimmed by 3 bases and 4 bases, with 9 bases remaining between them. The CDR3 runs to 13 residues. The germline V gene has CDR1 MNHEY and CDR2 SMNVEV (reference sequence). Written as DNA, the CDR3 is TGTGCCAGCAGTTTCCAGGTGGGCACTGAAGCTTTCTTT. Amino acids: CASSFQVGTEAFF.

The V and J genes are TRBV5-6 and TRBJ2-2, with 8 nucleotides matching TRBD2. From germline, CDR1 is SGHDT and CDR2 YYEEEE. The CDR3 loop spans 15 amino acids. After removal of 5 bases from V and 4 bases from J, the junction contained 7 bases not matched to a gene. The CDR3 protein is CASSQARGGTGELFF. The DNA for the CDR3 is TGTGCCAGCAGTCAGGCCCGGGGGGGCACCGGGGAGCTGTTTTTT.

The rearrangement uses TRBV25-1 and TRBJ2-1, with 13 bases fitting TRBD2. Germline V CDR1 and CDR2: MGHDK, SYGVNS. V lost 3 bases and J lost 5; bases outside the gene matches: 1. The CDR3 is made up of 15 amino acids. Here the CDR3 reads CASSDTSGGDNEQFF. For the CDR3, the DNA is TGTGCCAGCAGTGACACTAGCGGGGGGGACAATGAGCAGTTCTTC.

V gene TRBV6-5 combines with J gene TRBJ2-7; D gene unclear. The V and J ends lost 4 bases and 0 bases respectively, with 10 bases between them. The CDR3 loop spans 14 amino acids. Germline values: CDR1 MNHEY, CDR2 SVGAGI. This chain's CDR3 is CASSSTHTSYEQYF. In nucleotides, the CDR3 is TGTGCCAGCAGTTCCACTCATACCTCCTACGAGCAGTACTTC.

This clone was counted once. The V call is TRBV13, the J call TRBJ2-3; 10 bases agree with TRBD2. The V gene end was trimmed by 5 bases and the J gene end by 3 bases; junction bases not matched to a gene: 23. Per germline, CDR1 PRHDT and CDR2 FYEKMQ (reference sequence). The CDR3 has 21 residues. The CDR3 here is CASSPPLGLASSPEETDTQYF. Written as DNA, the CDR3 is TGTGCCAGCAGCCCTCCCCTGGGACTAGCGTCCTCCCCTGAAGAAACAGATACGCAGTATTTT. Together with reference TRBV13 and TRBJ2-3, the CDR3 gives the full variable domain: AAGVIQSPRHLIKEKRETATLKCYPIPRHDTVYWYQQGPGQDPQFLISFYEKMQSDKGSIPDRFSAQQFSDYHSELNMSSLELGDSALYFCASSPPLGLASSPEETDTQYFGPGTRLTVL.

The rearrangement joins TRBV5-1 to TRBJ1-6; D not certain. With 0 bases removed from V and 8 bases from J, the gap between germline ends came to 15 bases. Germline CDR1 is SGHRS and CDR2 is YFSETQ. The CDR3 spans 16 residues. CDR3 in amino acids: CASSLARALPDSPLHF. The CDR3 region has the DNA TGCGCCAGCAGCTTGGCCCGTGCGCTTCCGGATTCACCCCTCCACTTT.

V is TRBV10-1 and J is TRBJ2-2; 7 positions agree with TRBD1. This CDR3 is built from 15 residues. Germline values: CDR1 WNHNN, CDR2 SYGVQD (reference sequence). The ends lost 0 bases at V and 4 bases at J; junction bases unmatched: 2. The CDR3 loop reads CASSESRGRTGELFF. The CDR3 DNA is TGCGCCAGCAGTGAGTCGAGGGGGCGCACCGGGGAGCTGTTTTTT.

The rearrangement uses TRBV5-6 and TRBJ1-2, with TRBD1 identical over 7 bases. V lost 4 bases to trimming and J lost 0 bases; unmatched junction nucleotides: 18. Germline lookup yields CDR1 SGHDT and CDR2 YYEEEE. This CDR3 has 19 residues. CDR3 nucleotides: TGTGCCAGCAGCCCCCGGGTGAGTTCGTGGGACAGTGCTAACTATGGCTACACCTTC. Translating it yields CASSPRVSSWDSANYGYTF.

The chain carries TRBV5-5 and TRBJ2-5, with TRBD2 identical over 10 bases. Germline V CDR1 and CDR2: SGHKS, YYEKEE (reference sequence). J was trimmed by 5 bases and V by 2 bases; bases with no gene match: 9. This CDR3 is built from 16 residues. The CDR3 DNA reads as TGTGCCAGCAGCTTTCGGCAAATGACTAGCGGGGAGACCCAGTACTTC. It specifies CASSFRQMTSGETQYF.

The chain has TRBV28 and TRBJ2-7; 8 nucleotides match TRBD1. The CDR3 spans 16 residues. Trimming removed 5 bases from V and 2 bases from J; junction bases left unmatched: 11. Germline V gene data show CDR1 as MDHEN and CDR2 as SYDVKM. In DNA, the CDR3 is TGTGCCAGCAGTCCCGAAAAGGGACAGGTAACCTACGAGCAGTACTTC. Translation gives CASSPEKGQVTYEQYF.

The count of this clone is one. The J gene is TRBJ1-5, the V gene TRBV19; TRBD1 is a possible D gene (5 bases). V was pared by 3 bases and J by 4 bases, with 10 bases between. The CDR3 contains 14 residues. The germline gives CDR1 LNHDA, CDR2 SQIVND (reference sequence). CDR3 sequence reads: CASSIGQGNQPQHF. The CDR3 DNA reads TGTGCCAGTAGTATTGGGCAGGGAAATCAGCCCCAGCATTTT. Supplemented by reference TRBV19 and TRBJ1-5, the full variable domain reads DGGITQSPKYLFRKEGQNVTLSCEQNLNHDAMYWYRQDPGQGLRLIYYSQIVNDFQKGDIAEGYSVSREKKESFPLTVTSAQKNPTAFYLCASSIGQGNQPQHFGDGTRLSIL.

V usage is TRBV18 and J usage is TRBJ2-1, with a weak D call TRBD2 (6 bases). There are 15 residues in the CDR3. Per the germline V gene, CDR1 is KGHSH and CDR2 is LQKENI. With 0 bases removed from V and 0 bases from J, the gap between germline ends came to 6 bases. CDR3 protein: CASSPPLASYNEQFF. CDR3 bases: TGTGCCAGCTCACCACCACTAGCCTCCTACAATGAGCAGTTCTTC.

The V gene is TRBV6-6, the J gene TRBJ1-2; possibly TRBD1 for D (6 bases). V was cut by 5 bases and J by 2 bases, with 9 bases left in between. The CDR3 totals 13 residues. Germline V gives CDR1 MNHNY, CDR2 SVGAGI (reference sequence). In DNA, the CDR3 is TGTGCCAGCAGTCAGGGGCAAAACTATGGCTACACCTTC. It is translated as CASSQGQNYGYTF.

The chain combines TRBV7-8 with TRBJ2-1; 11 bases fit TRBD2. Germline CDR1 and CDR2: SGHVS and FQNEAQ. CDR3 length: 16 amino acids. J gave up 3 bases and V 5 bases, and 6 bases lay outside the gene matches. For the CDR3, the DNA is TGTGCCAGCAGCCTGTCCCTAGCGGGGGGCTACAATGAGCAGTTCTTC. Its protein product is CASSLSLAGGYNEQFF.

The chain carries TRBV6-5 and TRBJ2-1; 10 positions match TRBD1. The trim removed 7 bases at V and 5 bases at J, leaving 5 bases unmatched. This CDR3 is built from 14 residues. CDR1 MNHEY and CDR2 SVGAGI come from the germline V gene. CDR3 sequence (DNA): TGTGCCAGCACCCCGACAGGGGGCCACAATGAGCAGTTCTTC. It yields the protein CASTPTGGHNEQFF.

This rearrangement joins TRBV6-4 to TRBJ1-2; D gene uncertain. The CDR3 covers 13 residues. The germline V gene encodes CDR1 MRHNA and CDR2 SNTAGT. V gave up 2 bases and J gave up 1 base, with 5 bases separating them. The CDR3 sequence is CASSDRDNYGYTF. The DNA for the CDR3 is TGTGCCAGCAGTGACCGGGATAACTATGGCTACACCTTC.